This is a list of T cell receptor beta chains from one sample in a study of blood T cells in healthy people across ages. TCRdb re-analysed the 5' RACE reads in MiXCR, keeping a single row per CDR3 protein. The sample lists over 600,000 distinct CDR3 sequences; 56% were seen once. Sequenced input: blood. These receptors came from a man aged 35-49 years in good health. Both conserved end residues are part of each CDR3. Each record gives: J gene, clone size, D gene, V gene, CDR3 DNA, CDR3 protein. D genes are given only for firm matches. Only some rows state a clone size, as once, few, many or a class for expanded clones.

J: TRBJ2-1; size: .; D: .; V: TRBV7-3; DNA: TGTGCCAGCAGCAAGGGACTGGCGGGTGGGGCTGAGCAGTTCTTC; CDR3: CASSKGLAGGAEQFF
J: TRBJ2-7; size: .; D: TRBD1; V: TRBV5-1; DNA: TGCGCCAGTCCGGGGACAGGGGGCTTCGAGCAGTACTTC; CDR3: CASPGTGGFEQYF
J: TRBJ1-5; size: .; D: .; V: TRBV4-2; DNA: TGTGCCAGCAGCATCGGTTTCAATCAGCCCCAGCATTTT; CDR3: CASSIGFNQPQHF
J: TRBJ1-1; size: once; D: .; V: TRBV20-1; DNA: TGCAGTGCTAGAGACACTGGGACGGTCGGTGAAGCTTTCTTT; CDR3: CSARDTGTVGEAFF
J: TRBJ2-7; size: few; D: TRBD2; V: TRBV29-1; DNA: TGCAGCGTTGATCTAGCGGGCACCAACGAGCAGTACTTC; CDR3: CSVDLAGTNEQYF
J: TRBJ2-6; size: few; D: .; V: TRBV12-3/TRBV12-4; DNA: TGTGCCAGCAGCCGGAGCGAGGGGAGCTCTGGGGCCAACGTCCTGACTTTC; CDR3: CASSRSEGSSGANVLTF
J: TRBJ2-1; size: few; D: .; V: TRBV4-2; DNA: TGTGCCAGCAGCCAAGAAACTAGCACGTACAATGAGCAGTTCTTC; CDR3: CASSQETSTYNEQFF
J: TRBJ2-2; size: .; D: .; V: TRBV6-5; DNA: TGTGCCAGCAGGAGGGCTCCGAACACCGGGGAGCTGTTTTTT; CDR3: CASRRAPNTGELFF
J: TRBJ2-7; size: few; D: .; V: TRBV2; DNA: TGTGCCAGCAGCGACAATGAGCAGTACTTC; CDR3: CASSDNEQYF
J: TRBJ2-6; size: once; D: TRBD2; V: TRBV19; DNA: TGTGCCAGTAAGCGGGGCTCCGGGGCCAACGTCCTGACTTTC; CDR3: CASKRGSGANVLTF
J: TRBJ1-2; size: .; D: .; V: TRBV29-1; DNA: TGCAGCGTTGATGGCGGGGCAGCAGACTCTGGCTACACCTTC; CDR3: CSVDGGAADSGYTF
J: TRBJ1-2; size: few; D: TRBD1; V: TRBV29-1; DNA: TGCAGCGCCCTCTCGACAGGGTCGGCCTATGGCTACACCTTC; CDR3: CSALSTGSAYGYTF
J: TRBJ2-3; size: once; D: TRBD1; V: TRBV28; DNA: TGTGCCAGCAGTTTAGTCCCGGGACAGGGTTCATGGGCATCAGGTACGCAGTATTTT; CDR3: CASSLVPGQGSWASGTQYF
J: TRBJ2-5; size: few; D: .; V: TRBV7-6; DNA: TGTGCCAGCAGCACCCGACGGGGGACAGAGACCCAGTACTTC; CDR3: CASSTRRGTETQYF
J: TRBJ2-1; size: .; D: .; V: TRBV20-1; DNA: TGCAGTGCTAGAGGTCGGACTAACTCCCACTTCTCCTACAATGAGCAGTTCTTC; CDR3: CSARGRTNSHFSYNEQFF
J: TRBJ1-2; size: .; D: TRBD1; V: TRBV5-1; DNA: TGCGCCAGCAGCTTGTCAGGACAGGGAAATGGTGGCTACACCTTC; CDR3: CASSLSGQGNGGYTF
J: TRBJ2-7; size: .; D: TRBD1; V: TRBV10-3; DNA: TGTGCCATCAGTGAAGGACAGGAGACCTCCTACGAGCAGTACTTC; CDR3: CAISEGQETSYEQYF
J: TRBJ1-1; size: .; D: .; V: TRBV3-1; DNA: TGTGCCAGCAGCCAAGCCTCATTGAACACTGAAGCTTTCTTT; CDR3: CASSQASLNTEAFF
J: TRBJ2-7; size: .; D: TRBD2; V: TRBV9; DNA: TGTGCCAGCAGCGCCGGACTAGCGGGAGGGCTGGTTGAGCAGTACTTC; CDR3: CASSAGLAGGLVEQYF
J: TRBJ2-5; size: .; D: .; V: TRBV20-1; DNA: TGCAGTGCTAGAGATGAAGGGTACGGTCGAGAGACCCAGTACTTC; CDR3: CSARDEGYGRETQYF
J: TRBJ2-7; size: .; D: TRBD1; V: TRBV11-3; DNA: TGTGCCAGCAGCTTTACAGGGGTAGCCTACGAGCAGTACTTC; CDR3: CASSFTGVAYEQYF
J: TRBJ1-2; size: few; D: .; V: TRBV2; DNA: TGTGCCAGCAGTGGCTTGGGGAGGGCTTTTGGCTACACCTTC; CDR3: CASSGLGRAFGYTF
J: TRBJ2-5; size: few; D: .; V: TRBV18; DNA: TGTGCCAGCTCACCATCTCGATCGAACCGAGAGACCCAGTACTTC; CDR3: CASSPSRSNRETQYF
J: TRBJ2-1; size: .; D: TRBD2; V: TRBV27; DNA: TGTGCCAGCAGTTGGGGACTAGCGGGAGTCAGCTCCTACAATGAGCAGTTCTTC; CDR3: CASSWGLAGVSSYNEQFF
J: TRBJ1-6; size: .; D: .; V: TRBV15; DNA: TGTGCCACCAGCAGAGACAGGGTGGGTTCACCCCTCCACTTT; CDR3: CATSRDRVGSPLHF
J: TRBJ1-6; size: few; D: .; V: TRBV7-2; DNA: TGTGCCAGCAGCTTGACGATAAATAATTCACCCCTCCACTTT; CDR3: CASSLTINNSPLHF
J: TRBJ1-2; size: .; D: .; V: TRBV27; DNA: TGTGCCAGCAGCCTTTTGGGCGGGGGGCCGGATTATGGCTACACCTTC; CDR3: CASSLLGGGPDYGYTF
J: TRBJ2-7; size: .; D: TRBD2; V: TRBV7-2; DNA: TGTGCCAGCAGCTTAGCTACGGGGGGGGGCTCCTACGAGCAGTACTTC; CDR3: CASSLATGGGSYEQYF
J: TRBJ2-3; size: .; D: .; V: TRBV7-9; DNA: TGTGCCAGCAGTCTAGCGCGTAGGACAGGCTCAGATACGCAGTATTTT; CDR3: CASSLARRTGSDTQYF
J: TRBJ2-3; size: .; D: .; V: TRBV27; DNA: TGTGCCAGCAGTTTAATAAGGAGTAGGGCAGATACGCAGTATTTT; CDR3: CASSLIRSRADTQYF